This TCR beta chain was observed in a study of T cell repertoires in cytomegalovirus infection (dated by TCRdb to between 2018 and 2021). In terms of the full investigation: Alongside well-studied HLA-B-restricted epitopes, the peptide stimulations were aimed at recently identified HLA-C-restricted CMV epitopes, whose presentation resists viral immunomodulation. Donor HLA type was relevant to the analysis, because carriage of CMV infection together with the matching HLA type was indicated by public TCR beta signatures. Findings and caveats that apply to the study as a whole: Carriers of CMV infection plus the relevant HLA type were discriminated by the cumulative frequency of public TCR beta family members in the study cohort and in an independent 352-donor cohort. The ex vivo response was dominated by HLA-C-restricted CMV-specific TCR beta clonotypes, which also provided the single most frequent clonotype in two of eight donors.

Read against the paper, the sample's treatment or condition label means: in vitro stimulation with specific CMV peptide epitopes to enrich CMV-specific T cells. Inclusive of the bounding cysteine and phenylalanine, the CDR3 is 14 residues long. The DNA shown is the 42-base CDR3, in frame from base 1. CDR1 and CDR2 are read off the germline V gene as SGHRS and YFSETQ. V and J lose 1 base and 7 bases, and a span of 15 bases separates them. About this clonotype: The antigen this receptor binds is unknown. No much larger clonotype is one base removed from it; base qualities were not supplied.

This sample was sequenced with an Illumina HiSeq 1500. In TCRdb, the public reads were trimmed at Q25 with fastp and aligned with MiXCR, with productive beta chains retained. Each CDR3 protein appears once, grouped with its most common genes and DNA. The sample table records about 700,000 distinct CDR3 sequences; around a third of these occur just once. The ten largest clones take up around a sixth of the sample. The receptor comes from a human donor in good health (CMV status not recorded). Some clones in this sample may be carry-over from other donors' samples. The chain uses TRBV5-1 and TRBJ2-7, with a tentative D gene TRBD2 over 5 matching bases. This sample comprised cultured PBMCs, obtained from culture after CMV antigen stimulation. In nucleotide form, the sequence is TGCGCCAGCAGCTTGTCCCAGCTCCCGGGGGAGCAGTACTTC. This encodes CASSLSQLPGEQYF.